Listed here is a single T cell receptor beta chain. Its antigen is not identified. Random hexamers primed reverse transcription of 0.5 to 1 ug RNA. The immunoSEQ assay covered 54 Vbeta and 13 Jbeta segments for CDR3. TCRdb ran MiXCR on the immunoSEQ multiplex PCR reads and lists one entry per CDR3 protein. The table lists 75,000 to 95,000 distinct CDR3 sequences, approximately 95% of them singletons, with about 0.45% in the top ten. Blood CD8+ and CD4+ T cells underwent high-throughput TCR beta sequencing. The sample is drawn from a study of CD8 T cells in Susac syndrome. Whole-study results and caveats: Clonal expansion of Susac CD8+ cells peaked in TEMRA cells, and it also peaked in active patients.

Germline V gives CDR1 SGHNT, CDR2 YYREEE (reference sequence). The V and J ends lost 5 bases and 2 bases, in that order; junction bases with no gene match: 7. The CDR3 totals 15 residues. The material sequenced was CD8+ T cells from PBMCs. The V and J genes are TRBV5-4 and TRBJ2-5; 9 bases align to TRBD2. The sequence derives from a human donor with Susac syndrome. The CDR3 loop reads CASRGSSGVQETQYF. The CDR3 DNA sequence: TGTGCCAGCAGAGGGTCTAGCGGGGTACAAGAGACCCAGTACTTC.